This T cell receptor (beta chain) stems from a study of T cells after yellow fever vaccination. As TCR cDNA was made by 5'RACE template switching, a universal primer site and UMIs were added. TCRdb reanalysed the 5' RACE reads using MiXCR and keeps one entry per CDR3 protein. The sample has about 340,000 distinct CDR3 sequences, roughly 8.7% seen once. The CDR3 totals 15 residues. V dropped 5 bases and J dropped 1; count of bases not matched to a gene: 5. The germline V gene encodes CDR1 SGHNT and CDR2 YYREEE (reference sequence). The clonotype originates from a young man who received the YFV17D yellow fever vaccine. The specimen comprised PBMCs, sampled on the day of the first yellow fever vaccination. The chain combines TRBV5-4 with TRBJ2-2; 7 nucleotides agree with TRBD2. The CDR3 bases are TGTGCCAGCAGTTCCGGGACTATGAACACCGGGGAGCTGTTTTTT. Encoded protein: CASSSGTMNTGELFF.